This T cell receptor (beta chain) was found in a study of shared clonotypes between healthy human individuals. About the research overall: A donor's plate count was three for CD4 naive and three for CD4 memory; CD8 naive had two and CD8 memory one.

This clone appeared once. The same CDR3 can be traced to other DNA sequences in this sample. Germline loops: CDR1 SQVTM, CDR2 ANQGSEA. The CDR3 contains 13 residues. The ends were cut back, 6 bases at V and 0 bases at J, with 11 bases in the middle. Sequenced by immunoSEQ multiplex PCR; TCRdb stores in-frame clones only, minus some. The profile shows 730,000 or so clones, about two thirds of them singletons. The J gene is TRBJ1-1, the V gene TRBV29-1; weak D call: TRBD1 (6 bases). The sample was memory CD4+ T cells sorted from blood. Subset indicated: CD45RA-negative fraction. The TCR was taken from a woman in her twenties or thirties in good health. The CDR3 protein is CSVGGRMNTEAFF. The CDR3 DNA reads as TGCAGCGTGGGGGGGCGGATGAACACTGAAGCTTTCTTT.